What follows are 5 T cell receptor beta chains derived from one specimen sequenced in a study of shared clonotypes between healthy human individuals. Clones were read by immunoSEQ multiplex PCR, and TCRdb kept only the in-frame ones, dropping some. The sample yields hundreds of thousands of clones, approximately 97% seen once. The source material was naive CD4+ T cells sorted from blood. Subset meaning: CD45RA+ positively selected. The receptors were sampled from a young woman in good health.

V and J are TRBV5-1 and TRBJ1-4, with D possibly being TRBD1 (5 bases). Germline V lookup: CDR1 SGHRS, CDR2 YFSETQ. The CDR3 runs to 14 residues. V was cut by 2 bases and J by 2 bases, with 7 bases left in between. The CDR3 nucleotides read TGCGCCAGCAGCTTTGAGGGGACTAATGAAAAACTGTTTTTT. Its protein product is CASSFEGTNEKLFF.

J is TRBJ2-3 and V is TRBV6-1; D is undetermined. Germline CDR1 and CDR2: MNHNS and SASEGT. Trimming shortened V by 3 bases and J by 4 bases, and 8 bases separated the two germline ends. The CDR3 is 13 residues long. CDR3 sequence reads: CASSEFQPDTQYF. For the CDR3, the DNA is TGTGCCAGCAGTGAGTTCCAACCAGATACGCAGTATTTT.

The chain couples TRBV2 to TRBJ1-5; 10 positions match TRBD1. V shed 8 bases and J 7 bases; nucleotides not matched to a gene: 2. The CDR3 is made up of 12 amino acids. Germline lookup yields CDR1 SNHLY and CDR2 FYNNEI. DNA of the CDR3: TGTGCCAGCGGACAGGGGGGACAGCCCCAGCATTTT. Encoded protein: CASGQGGQPQHF.

The rearrangement links TRBV4-3 to TRBJ1-4; TRBD1 is a possible D gene (6 bases). CDR1 LGHNA and CDR2 YSLEER come from the germline V gene. The CDR3 has 16 residues. Between the trimmed V and J ends, which lost 2 bases and 10 bases, there was a span of 20 bases. The CDR3: CASSQMVDSGEGKLFF. The DNA for the CDR3 is TGCGCCAGCAGCCAAATGGTGGACAGCGGAGAAGGAAAACTGTTTTTT.

The chain links TRBV10-3 to TRBJ2-1, with 11 bases matching TRBD2. V shed 6 bases, J shed 5 bases, and the junction held 6 bases outside the gene matches. This CDR3 is 15 amino acids long. CDR1 and CDR2 (germline): ENHRY, SYGVKD. CDR3 residues: CAIRLAGGPNNEQFF. CDR3 in DNA: TGTGCCATCAGGTTAGCGGGAGGGCCGAACAATGAGCAGTTCTTC.